Sequencing of this T cell receptor (beta chain) was carried out in a study of resident and recirculating memory T cells in vitiligo (dated by TCRdb to the late 2010s). Regarding the study in general: The study took epidermis from shave biopsies of two lesional and two nonlesional sites, plus PBMCs, from each of a few stable vitiligo patients for TCR beta sequencing. Right before genomic DNA was extracted using the Qiagen DNeasy Blood & Tissue Kit, the samples were homogenized with no cell sorting step. Human TCR beta sequencing was used to test whether specific clones in lesional vitiligo skin differed from clones in nonlesional skin and blood.

Notes on this clone: It has no known antigen specificity. No clone much larger than this one lies a single base away; base qualities are absent.

TCR beta chains were amplified from genomic DNA using the immunoSEQ hsTCRB kit. The immunoSEQ service ran the sequencing of the TCR beta libraries on an Illumina MiSeq instrument. The authors' analysis ran thus. Analysis of the repertoire data was performed with the immunoSEQ Analyzer. TCRdb took over this immuneACCESS table, retaining in-frame rearrangements with V and J assigned. Such tables are incomplete; in checked studies, under half of the missing clones stem from an unresolved V gene, and the remainder is unexplained. V and J calls and clone size are copied from that table; D and trimming were computed from the DNA. This sample lists tens of thousands of clones; about 91% were detected once. The ten largest clonotypes hold about 5.5% of the sample. The germline V gene provides CDR1 SGDLS and CDR2 YYNGEE. The junction shows trimming of 6 bases on V and 5 bases on J, plus 19 bases between the germline ends. CDR3 length: 15 amino acids, cysteine to phenylalanine. Of the read, only the CDR3 DNA is kept; its 45 bases are in frame from base 1.

Vitiligo counted as stable when lesions had not changed during the previous 6 months. Stable patients also had to lack confetti depigmentation, a clinical sign of active vitiligo. Any patient who had received treatment in the previous three months was excluded. PBMCs were isolated from heparinized blood by Ficoll density gradient centrifugation and then flash-frozen. Overall study outcomes, separate from this receptor: Mechanistic studies in the future are needed to assess how much the detected T cell clones and the human Trm pools versus Tcm pools each contribute. Even within a single patient, overlap and correlation analysis found no significant repertoire overlap between any biopsies apart from each lesion compared with itself. TCR sequences were not shared across biopsy sites or across patients, which suggests that different T cell clones infiltrate different lesions, a pattern described as private specificity. Clonality was not the same from one vitiligo lesion to another, and no unique dominant TCR clone turned up.

The chain joins TRBV9 to TRBJ2-3; 5 matching bases give a weak D call of TRBD1. Material for sequencing was blood. The receptor's source is a male donor with vitiligo. The nucleotides are TGTGCCAGCACCCTAATGGGGCTAGAAGGAGATACGCAGTATTTT. It translates as CASTLMGLEGDTQYF.